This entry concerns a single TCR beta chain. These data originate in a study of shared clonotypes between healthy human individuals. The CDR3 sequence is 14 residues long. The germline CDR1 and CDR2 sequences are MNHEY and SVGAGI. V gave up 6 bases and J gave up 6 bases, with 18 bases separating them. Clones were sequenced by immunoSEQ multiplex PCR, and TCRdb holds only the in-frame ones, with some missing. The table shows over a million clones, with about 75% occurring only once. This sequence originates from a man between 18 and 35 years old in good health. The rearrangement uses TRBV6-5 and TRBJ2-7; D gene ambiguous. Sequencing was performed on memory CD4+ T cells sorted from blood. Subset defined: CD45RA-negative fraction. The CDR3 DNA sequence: TGTGCCAGCAGCTCCTCACCCGTCCCACCCGAGCAGTACTTC. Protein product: CASSSSPVPPEQYF.